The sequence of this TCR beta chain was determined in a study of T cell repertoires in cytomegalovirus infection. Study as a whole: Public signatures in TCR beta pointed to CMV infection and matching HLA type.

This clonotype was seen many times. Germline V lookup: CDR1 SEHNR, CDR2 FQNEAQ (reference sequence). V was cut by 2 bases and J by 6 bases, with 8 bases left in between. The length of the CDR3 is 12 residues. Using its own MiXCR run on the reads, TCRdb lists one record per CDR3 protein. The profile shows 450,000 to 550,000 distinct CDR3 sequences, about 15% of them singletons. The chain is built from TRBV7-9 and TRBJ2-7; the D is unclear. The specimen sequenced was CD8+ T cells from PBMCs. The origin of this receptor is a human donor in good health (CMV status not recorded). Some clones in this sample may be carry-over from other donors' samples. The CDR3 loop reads CASSLRELEQYF. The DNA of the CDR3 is TGTGCCAGCAGCTTACGTGAGCTCGAGCAGTACTTC. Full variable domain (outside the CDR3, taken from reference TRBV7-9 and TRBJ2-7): DTGVSQNPRHKITKRGQNVTFRCDPISEHNRLYWYRQTLGQGPEFLTYFQNEAQLEKSRLLSDRFSAERPKGSFSTLEIQRTEQGDSAMYLCASSLRELEQYFGPGTRLTVT.